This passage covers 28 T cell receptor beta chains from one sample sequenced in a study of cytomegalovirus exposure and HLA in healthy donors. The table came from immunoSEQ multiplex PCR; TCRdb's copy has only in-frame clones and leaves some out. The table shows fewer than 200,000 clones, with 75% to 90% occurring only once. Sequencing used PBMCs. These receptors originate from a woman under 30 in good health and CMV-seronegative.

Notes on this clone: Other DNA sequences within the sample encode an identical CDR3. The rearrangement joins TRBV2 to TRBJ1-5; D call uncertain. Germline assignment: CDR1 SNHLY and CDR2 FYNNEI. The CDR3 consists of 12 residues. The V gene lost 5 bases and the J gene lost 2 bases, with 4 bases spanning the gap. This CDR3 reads CASSQGNQPQHF. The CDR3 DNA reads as TGTGCCAGCAGTCAGGGCAATCAGCCCCAGCATTTT.

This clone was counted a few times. This CDR3 is CASSPGGRGGNTIYF. The DNA of the CDR3 is TGTGCCAGCAGCCCGGGGGGCAGGGGTGGAAACACCATATATTTT. V usage is TRBV7-8 and J usage is TRBJ1-3, with a possible D match to TRBD1 (6 bases). Germline V gene data show CDR1 as SGHVS and CDR2 as FQNEAQ. Trimming pared 5 bases from V and 3 bases from J, leaving 14 bases between. The length of the CDR3 is 15 residues.

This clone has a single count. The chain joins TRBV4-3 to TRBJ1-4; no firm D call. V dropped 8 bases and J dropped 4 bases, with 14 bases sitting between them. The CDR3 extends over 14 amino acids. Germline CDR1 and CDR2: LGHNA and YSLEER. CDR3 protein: CASSSGKGNEKLFF. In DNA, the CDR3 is TGCGCCAGCTCATCGGGGAAGGGTAATGAAAAACTGTTTTTT.

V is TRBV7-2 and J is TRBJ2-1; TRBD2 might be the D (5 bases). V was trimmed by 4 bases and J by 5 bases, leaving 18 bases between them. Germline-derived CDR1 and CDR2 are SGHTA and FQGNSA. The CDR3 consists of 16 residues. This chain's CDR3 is CASSSRTVRINNEQFF. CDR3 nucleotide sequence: TGTGCCAGCAGCTCCCGGACTGTTCGAATTAACAATGAGCAGTTCTTC.

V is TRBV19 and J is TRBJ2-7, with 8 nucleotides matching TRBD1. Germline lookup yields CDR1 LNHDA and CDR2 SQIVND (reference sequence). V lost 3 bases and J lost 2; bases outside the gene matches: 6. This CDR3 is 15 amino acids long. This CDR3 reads CASSIFGGQAYEQYF. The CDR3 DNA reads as TGTGCCAGTAGTATTTTCGGGGGACAGGCCTACGAGCAGTACTTC.

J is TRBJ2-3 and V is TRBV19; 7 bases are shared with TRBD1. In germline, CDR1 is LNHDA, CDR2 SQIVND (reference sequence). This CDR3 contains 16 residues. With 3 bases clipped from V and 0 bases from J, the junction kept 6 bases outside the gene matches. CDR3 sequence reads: CASSISGGFSTDTQYF. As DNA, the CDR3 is TGTGCCAGTAGTATCTCAGGGGGTTTTAGCACAGATACGCAGTATTTT.

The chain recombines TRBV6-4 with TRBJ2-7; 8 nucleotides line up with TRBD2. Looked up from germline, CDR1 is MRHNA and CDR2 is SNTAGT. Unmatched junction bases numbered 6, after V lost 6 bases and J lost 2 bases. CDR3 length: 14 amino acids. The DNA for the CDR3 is TGTGCCAGCAGGCCCGTAGCGGGAACCTACGAGCAGTACTTC. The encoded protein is CASRPVAGTYEQYF.

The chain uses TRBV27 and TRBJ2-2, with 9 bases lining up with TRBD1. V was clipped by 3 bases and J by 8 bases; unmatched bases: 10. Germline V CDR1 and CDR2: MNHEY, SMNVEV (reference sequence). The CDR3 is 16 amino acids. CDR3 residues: CASSFGTGMFAGELFF. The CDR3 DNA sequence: TGTGCCAGCAGTTTCGGGACAGGGATGTTCGCGGGGGAGCTGTTTTTT.

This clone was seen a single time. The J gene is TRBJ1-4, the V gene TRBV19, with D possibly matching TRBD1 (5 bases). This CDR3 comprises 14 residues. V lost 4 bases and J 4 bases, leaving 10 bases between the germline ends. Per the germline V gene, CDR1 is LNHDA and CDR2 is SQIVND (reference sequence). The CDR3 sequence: CASSTTAVNEKLFF. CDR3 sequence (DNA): TGTGCCAGTAGTACGACAGCCGTTAATGAAAAACTGTTTTTT.

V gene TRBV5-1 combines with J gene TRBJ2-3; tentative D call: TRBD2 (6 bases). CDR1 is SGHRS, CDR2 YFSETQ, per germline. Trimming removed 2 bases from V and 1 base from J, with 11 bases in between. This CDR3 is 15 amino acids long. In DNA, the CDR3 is TGCGCCAGCAGCTTTGGGGGGTCTGGCACAGATACGCAGTATTTT. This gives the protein CASSFGGSGTDTQYF.

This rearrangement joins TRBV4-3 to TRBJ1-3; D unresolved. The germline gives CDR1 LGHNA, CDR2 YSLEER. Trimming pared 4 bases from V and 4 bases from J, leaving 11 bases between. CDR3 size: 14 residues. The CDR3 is CASSRALEGNTIYF. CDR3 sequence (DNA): TGCGCCAGCAGCCGAGCTTTGGAGGGAAACACCATATATTTT.

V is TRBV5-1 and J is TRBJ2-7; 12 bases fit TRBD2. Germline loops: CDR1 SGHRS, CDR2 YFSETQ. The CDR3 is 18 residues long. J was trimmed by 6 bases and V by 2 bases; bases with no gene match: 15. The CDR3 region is CASSFLGGLAGGRSEQYF. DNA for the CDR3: TGCGCCAGCAGCTTCTTAGGGGGACTAGCGGGCGGGCGGAGCGAGCAGTACTTC.

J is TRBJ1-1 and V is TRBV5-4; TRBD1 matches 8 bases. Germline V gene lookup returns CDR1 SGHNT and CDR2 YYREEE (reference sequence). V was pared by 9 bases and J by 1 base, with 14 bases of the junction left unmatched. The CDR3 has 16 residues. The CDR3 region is CATQEDRALWNTEAFF. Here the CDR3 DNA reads TGTGCCACCCAAGAGGACAGGGCCCTATGGAACACTGAAGCTTTCTTT.

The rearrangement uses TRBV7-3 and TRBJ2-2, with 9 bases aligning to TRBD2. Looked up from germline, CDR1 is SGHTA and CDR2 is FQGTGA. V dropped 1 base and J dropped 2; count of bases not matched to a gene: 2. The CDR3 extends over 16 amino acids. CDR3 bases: TGTGCCAGCAGCTTAATAGCGGGGGCAAACACCGGGGAGCTGTTTTTT. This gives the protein CASSLIAGANTGELFF.

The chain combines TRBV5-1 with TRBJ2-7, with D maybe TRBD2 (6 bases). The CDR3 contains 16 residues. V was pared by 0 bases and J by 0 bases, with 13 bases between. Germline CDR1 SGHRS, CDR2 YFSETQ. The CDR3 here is CASSLAGGLASYEQYF. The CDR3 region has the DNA TGCGCCAGCAGCTTGGCCGGGGGACTCGCCTCCTACGAGCAGTACTTC.

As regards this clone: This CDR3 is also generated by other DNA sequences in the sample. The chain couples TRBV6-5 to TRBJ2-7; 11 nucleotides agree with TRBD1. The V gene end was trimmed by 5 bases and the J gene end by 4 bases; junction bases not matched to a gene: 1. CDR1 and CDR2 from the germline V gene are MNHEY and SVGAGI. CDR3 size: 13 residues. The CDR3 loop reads CASSRDRGYEQYF. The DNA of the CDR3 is TGTGCCAGCAGTAGGGACAGGGGGTACGAGCAGTACTTC.

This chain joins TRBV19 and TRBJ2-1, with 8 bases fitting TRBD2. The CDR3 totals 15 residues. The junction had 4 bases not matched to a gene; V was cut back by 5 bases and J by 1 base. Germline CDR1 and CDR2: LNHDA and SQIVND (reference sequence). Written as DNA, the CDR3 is TGTGCCAGTAGTGGCGCGGGAGGATCCTACAATGAGCAGTTCTTC. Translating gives CASSGAGGSYNEQFF.

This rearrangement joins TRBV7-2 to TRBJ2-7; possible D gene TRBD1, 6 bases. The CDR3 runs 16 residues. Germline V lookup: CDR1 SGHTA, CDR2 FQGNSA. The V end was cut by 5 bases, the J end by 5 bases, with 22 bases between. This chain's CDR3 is CASSPRGSNRAHEQYF. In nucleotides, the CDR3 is TGTGCCAGCAGCCCAAGAGGGAGCAACAGGGCCCACGAGCAGTACTTC. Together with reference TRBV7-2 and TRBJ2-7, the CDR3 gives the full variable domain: GAGVSQSPSNKVTEKGKDVELRCDPISGHTALYWYRQSLGQGLEFLIYFQGNSAPDKSGLPSDRFSAERTGGSVSTLTIQRTQQEDSAVYLCASSPRGSNRAHEQYFGPGTRLTVT.

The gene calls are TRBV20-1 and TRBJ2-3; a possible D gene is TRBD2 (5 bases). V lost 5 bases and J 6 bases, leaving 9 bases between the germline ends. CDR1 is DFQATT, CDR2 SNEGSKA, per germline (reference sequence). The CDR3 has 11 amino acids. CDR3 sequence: CSARGGDTQYF. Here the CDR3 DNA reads TGCAGTGCTCGAGGAGGTGATACGCAGTATTTT.

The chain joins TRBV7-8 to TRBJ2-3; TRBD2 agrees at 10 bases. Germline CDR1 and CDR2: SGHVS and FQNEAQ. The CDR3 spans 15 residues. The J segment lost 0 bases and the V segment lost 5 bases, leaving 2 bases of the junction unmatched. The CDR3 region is CASSPTSGSTDTQYF. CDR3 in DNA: TGTGCCAGCAGCCCGACTAGCGGGAGCACAGATACGCAGTATTTT.

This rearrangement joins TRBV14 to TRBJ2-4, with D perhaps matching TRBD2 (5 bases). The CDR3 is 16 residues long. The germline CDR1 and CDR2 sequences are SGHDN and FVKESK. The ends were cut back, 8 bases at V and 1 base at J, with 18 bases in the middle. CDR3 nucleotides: TGTGCCAGCCAACAATGGGGTCGAGGGGCCAAAAACATTCAGTACTTC. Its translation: CASQQWGRGAKNIQYF.

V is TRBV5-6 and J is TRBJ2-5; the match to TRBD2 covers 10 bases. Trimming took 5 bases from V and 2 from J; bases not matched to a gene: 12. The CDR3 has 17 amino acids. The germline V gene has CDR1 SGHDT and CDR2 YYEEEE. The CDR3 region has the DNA TGTGCCAGCAGGCTCAGCCGACTAGCGGGCCCACAAGAGACCCAGTACTTC. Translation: CASRLSRLAGPQETQYF.

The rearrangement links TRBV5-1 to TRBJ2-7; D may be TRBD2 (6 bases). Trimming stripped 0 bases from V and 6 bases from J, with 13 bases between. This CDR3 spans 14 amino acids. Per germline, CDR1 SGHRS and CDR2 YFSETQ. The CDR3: CASSLARLDGEQYF. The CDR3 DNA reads TGCGCCAGCAGCTTGGCCCGACTAGATGGCGAGCAGTACTTC.

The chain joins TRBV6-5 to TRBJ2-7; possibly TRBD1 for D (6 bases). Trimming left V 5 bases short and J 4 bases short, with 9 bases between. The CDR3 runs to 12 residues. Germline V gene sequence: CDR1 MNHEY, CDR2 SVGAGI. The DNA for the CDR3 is TGTGCCAGCAGTACAGGGAATTACGAGCAGTACTTC. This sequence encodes CASSTGNYEQYF.

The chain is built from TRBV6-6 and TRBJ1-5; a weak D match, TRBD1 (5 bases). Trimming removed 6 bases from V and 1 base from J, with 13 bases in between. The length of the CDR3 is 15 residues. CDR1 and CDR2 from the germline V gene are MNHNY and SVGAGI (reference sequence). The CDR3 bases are TGTGCCAGCAGAGGTGCAGGGTTGAGCAATCAGCCCCAGCATTTT. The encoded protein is CASRGAGLSNQPQHF.

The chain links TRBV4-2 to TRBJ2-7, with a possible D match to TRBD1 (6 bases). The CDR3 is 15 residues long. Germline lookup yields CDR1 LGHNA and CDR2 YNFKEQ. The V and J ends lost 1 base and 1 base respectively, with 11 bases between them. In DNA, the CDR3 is TGTGCCAGCAGCCAAGGTACAGGGTCATCCTACGAGCAGTACTTC. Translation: CASSQGTGSSYEQYF.

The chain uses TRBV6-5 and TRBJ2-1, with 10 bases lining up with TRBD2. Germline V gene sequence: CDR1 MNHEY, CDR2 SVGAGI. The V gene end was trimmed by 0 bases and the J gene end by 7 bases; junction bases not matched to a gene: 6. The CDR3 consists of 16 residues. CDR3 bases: TGTGCCAGCAGTTACTCTGGACTAGCGGTAACAAATGAGCAGTTCTTC. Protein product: CASSYSGLAVTNEQFF.

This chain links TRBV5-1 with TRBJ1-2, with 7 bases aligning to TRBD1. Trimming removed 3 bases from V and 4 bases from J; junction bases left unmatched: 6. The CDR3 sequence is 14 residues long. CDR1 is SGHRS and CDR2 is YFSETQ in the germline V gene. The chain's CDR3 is CASSSQGPIYGYTF. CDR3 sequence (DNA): TGCGCCAGCAGCTCACAGGGGCCCATCTATGGCTACACCTTC. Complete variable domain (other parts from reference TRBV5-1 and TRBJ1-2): KAGVTQTPRYLIKTRGQQVTLSCSPISGHRSVSWYQQTPGQGLQFLFEYFSETQRNKGNFPGRFSGRQFSNSRSEMNVSTLELGDSALYLCASSSQGPIYGYTFGSGTRLTVV.